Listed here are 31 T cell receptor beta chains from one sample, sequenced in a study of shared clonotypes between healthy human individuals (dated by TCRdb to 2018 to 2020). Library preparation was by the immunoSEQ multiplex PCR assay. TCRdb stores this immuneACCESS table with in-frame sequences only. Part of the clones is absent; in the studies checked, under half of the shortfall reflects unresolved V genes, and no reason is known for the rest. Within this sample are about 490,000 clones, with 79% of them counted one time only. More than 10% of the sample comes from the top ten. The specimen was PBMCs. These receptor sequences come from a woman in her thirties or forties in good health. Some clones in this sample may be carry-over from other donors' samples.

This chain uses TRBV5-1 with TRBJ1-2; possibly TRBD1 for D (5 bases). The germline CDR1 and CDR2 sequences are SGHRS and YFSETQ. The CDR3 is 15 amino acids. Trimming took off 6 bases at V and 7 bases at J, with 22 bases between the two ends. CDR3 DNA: TGCGCCAGCACCCCCGGGCAGGGTACATTAGCTGGCTACACCTTC. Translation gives CASTPGQGTLAGYTF. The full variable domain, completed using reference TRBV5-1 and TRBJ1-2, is KAGVTQTPRYLIKTRGQQVTLSCSPISGHRSVSWYQQTPGQGLQFLFEYFSETQRNKGNFPGRFSGRQFSNSRSEMNVSTLELGDSALYLCASTPGQGTLAGYTFGSGTRLTVV.

Written as DNA, the CDR3 is TGTGCCAGCAGTACGGACAGAAACTACGAGCAGTACTTC. Its protein is CASSTDRNYEQYF. The chain recombines TRBV6-1 with TRBJ2-7; TRBD1 might be the D (6 bases). Trimming removed 5 bases at V and 3 bases at J, with 11 bases between. CDR1 and CDR2 from the germline V gene are MNHNS and SASEGT. The CDR3 totals 13 residues.

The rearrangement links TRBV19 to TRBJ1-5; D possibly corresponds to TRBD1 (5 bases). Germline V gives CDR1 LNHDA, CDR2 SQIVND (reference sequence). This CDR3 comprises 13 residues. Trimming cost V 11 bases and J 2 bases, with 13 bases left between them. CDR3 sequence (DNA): TGTGCCGGGGCCTCAGGTGGCAATCAGCCCCAGCATTTT. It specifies CAGASGGNQPQHF. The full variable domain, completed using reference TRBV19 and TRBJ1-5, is DGGITQSPKYLFRKEGQNVTLSCEQNLNHDAMYWYRQDPGQGLRLIYYSQIVNDFQKGDIAEGYSVSREKKESFPLTVTSAQKNPTAFYLCAGASGGNQPQHFGDGTRLSIL.

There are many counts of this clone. This CDR3 reads CSVEVGGAGNTIYF. The DNA for the CDR3 is TGCAGCGTTGAAGTAGGAGGAGCTGGAAACACCATATATTTT. V and J are TRBV29-1 and TRBJ1-3; D is unclear. V shed 1 base and J shed 2 bases, with 9 bases lying between them. Germline V gene lookup returns CDR1 SQVTM and CDR2 ANQGSEA. The CDR3 has 14 amino acids.

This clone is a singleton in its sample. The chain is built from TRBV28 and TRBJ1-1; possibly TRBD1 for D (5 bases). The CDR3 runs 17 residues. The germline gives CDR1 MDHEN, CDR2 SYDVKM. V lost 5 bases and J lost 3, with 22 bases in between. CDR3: CASSPLGQGRSDTEAFF. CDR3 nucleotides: TGTGCCAGCAGTCCTCTCGGGCAGGGAAGGAGTGACACTGAAGCTTTCTTT.

The CDR3 sequence is CASSIFHSGANVLTF. The CDR3 DNA follows: TGTGCCAGTAGTATCTTTCACTCTGGGGCCAACGTCCTGACTTTC. V gene TRBV19 combines with J gene TRBJ2-6; no definite D call. V was shortened by 3 bases and J by 0 bases, with 6 bases between the two germline ends. CDR1 LNHDA and CDR2 SQIVND come from the germline V gene (reference sequence). CDR3 length equals 15 residues.

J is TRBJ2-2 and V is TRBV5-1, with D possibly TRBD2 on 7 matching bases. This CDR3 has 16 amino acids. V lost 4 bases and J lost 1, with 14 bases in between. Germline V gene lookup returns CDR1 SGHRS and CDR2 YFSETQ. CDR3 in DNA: TGCGCCAGCAGCGACCACAGGGAGGGGAACACCGGGGAGCTGTTTTTT. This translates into CASSDHREGNTGELFF.

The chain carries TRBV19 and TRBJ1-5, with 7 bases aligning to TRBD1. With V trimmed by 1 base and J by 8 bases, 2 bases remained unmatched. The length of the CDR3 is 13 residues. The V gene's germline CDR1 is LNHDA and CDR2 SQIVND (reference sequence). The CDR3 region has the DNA TGTGCCAGTAGTATAGGACAGGGCAAGCCCCAGCATTTT. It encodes CASSIGQGKPQHF.

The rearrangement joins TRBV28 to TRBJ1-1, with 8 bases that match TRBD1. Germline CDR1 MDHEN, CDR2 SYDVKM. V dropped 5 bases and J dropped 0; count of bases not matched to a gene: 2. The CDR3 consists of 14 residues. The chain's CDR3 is CASSTDRVNTEAFF. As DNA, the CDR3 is TGTGCCAGCAGTACGGACAGGGTGAACACTGAAGCTTTCTTT.

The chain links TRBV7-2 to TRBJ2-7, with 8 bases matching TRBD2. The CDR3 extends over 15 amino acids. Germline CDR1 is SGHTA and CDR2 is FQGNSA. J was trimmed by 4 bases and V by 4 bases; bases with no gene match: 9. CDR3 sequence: CASSYQAGEGYEQYF. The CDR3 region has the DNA TGTGCCAGCAGCTACCAAGCGGGAGAGGGGTACGAGCAGTACTTC.

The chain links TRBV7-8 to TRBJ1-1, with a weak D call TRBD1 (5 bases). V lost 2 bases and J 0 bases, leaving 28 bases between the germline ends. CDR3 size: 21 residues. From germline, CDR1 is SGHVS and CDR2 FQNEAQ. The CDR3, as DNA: TGTGCCAGCAGCTTATGGGCCTTGGCAGGGTTGAGAGAGGTGATGAACACTGAAGCTTTCTTT. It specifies CASSLWALAGLREVMNTEAFF.

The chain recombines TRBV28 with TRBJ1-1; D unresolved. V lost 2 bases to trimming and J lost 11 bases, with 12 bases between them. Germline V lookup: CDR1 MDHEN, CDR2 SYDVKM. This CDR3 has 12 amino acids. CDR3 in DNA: TGTGCCAGCAGTTTACCGGGTCGTGCGGCTTTCTTT. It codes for CASSLPGRAAFF.

CDR3 sequence reads: CASSPDPPTGGQRGYTF. Here the CDR3 DNA reads TGCGCCAGCAGCCCCGACCCCCCCACAGGGGGCCAAAGGGGCTACACCTTC. This chain uses TRBV5-1 with TRBJ1-2; 9 bases fit TRBD1. From germline, CDR1 is SGHRS and CDR2 YFSETQ. V lost 4 bases and J lost 8; bases outside the gene matches: 18. The CDR3 loop spans 17 amino acids.

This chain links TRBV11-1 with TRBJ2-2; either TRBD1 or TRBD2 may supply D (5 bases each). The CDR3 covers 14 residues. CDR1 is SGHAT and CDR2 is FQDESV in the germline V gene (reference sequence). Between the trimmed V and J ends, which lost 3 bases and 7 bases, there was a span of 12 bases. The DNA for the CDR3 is TGTGCCAGCAGCTTGGGGCTAGCCGGCGGGGAGCTGTTTTTT. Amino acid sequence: CASSLGLAGGELFF.

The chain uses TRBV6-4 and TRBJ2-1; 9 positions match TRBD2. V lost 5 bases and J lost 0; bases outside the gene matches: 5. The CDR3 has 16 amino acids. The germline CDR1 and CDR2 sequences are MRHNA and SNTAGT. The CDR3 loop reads CASSPYSGSSYNEQFF. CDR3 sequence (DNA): TGTGCCAGCAGTCCCTATAGCGGGAGCTCCTACAATGAGCAGTTCTTC.

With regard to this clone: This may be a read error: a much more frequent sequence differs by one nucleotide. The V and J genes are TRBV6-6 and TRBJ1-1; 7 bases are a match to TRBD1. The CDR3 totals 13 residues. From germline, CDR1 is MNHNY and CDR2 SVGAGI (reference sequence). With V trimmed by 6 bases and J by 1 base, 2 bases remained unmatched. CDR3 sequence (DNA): TGTGCCAGCAGCGACAGGGCGAACACTGAAGCTTTCTTT. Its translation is CASSDRANTEAFF.

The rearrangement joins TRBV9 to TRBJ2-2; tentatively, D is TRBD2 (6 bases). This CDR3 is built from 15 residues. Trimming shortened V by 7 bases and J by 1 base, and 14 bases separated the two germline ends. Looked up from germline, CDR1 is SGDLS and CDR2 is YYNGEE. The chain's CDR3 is CASGGAGMNTGELFF. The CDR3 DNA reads TGTGCCAGCGGTGGGGCGGGAATGAACACCGGGGAGCTGTTTTTT.

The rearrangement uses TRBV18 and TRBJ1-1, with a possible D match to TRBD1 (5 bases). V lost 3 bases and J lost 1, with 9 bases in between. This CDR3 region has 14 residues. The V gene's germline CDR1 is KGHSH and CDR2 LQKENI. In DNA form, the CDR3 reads TGTGCCAGCTCACCGCGACAGACGAACACTGAAGCTTTCTTT. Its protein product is CASSPRQTNTEAFF.

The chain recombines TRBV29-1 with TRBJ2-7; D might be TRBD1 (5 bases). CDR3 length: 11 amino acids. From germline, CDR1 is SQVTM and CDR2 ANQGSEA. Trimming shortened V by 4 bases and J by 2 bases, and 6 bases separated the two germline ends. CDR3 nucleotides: TGCAGCGTTGCGACAGCCTACGAGCAGTACTTC. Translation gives CSVATAYEQYF.

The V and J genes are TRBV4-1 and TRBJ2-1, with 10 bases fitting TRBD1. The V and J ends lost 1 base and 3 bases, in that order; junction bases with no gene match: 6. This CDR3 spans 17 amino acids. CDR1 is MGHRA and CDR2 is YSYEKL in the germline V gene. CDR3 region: CASSQGGTGVGYNEQFF. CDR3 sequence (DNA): TGCGCCAGCAGCCAAGGAGGGACAGGGGTTGGCTACAATGAGCAGTTCTTC.

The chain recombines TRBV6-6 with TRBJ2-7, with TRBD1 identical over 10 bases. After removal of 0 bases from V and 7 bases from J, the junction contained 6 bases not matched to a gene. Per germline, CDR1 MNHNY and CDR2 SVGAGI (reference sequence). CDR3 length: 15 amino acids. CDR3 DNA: TGTGCCAGCAGTTACTCGCCCGGACAGGGGGTTGAGCAGTACTTC. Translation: CASSYSPGQGVEQYF.

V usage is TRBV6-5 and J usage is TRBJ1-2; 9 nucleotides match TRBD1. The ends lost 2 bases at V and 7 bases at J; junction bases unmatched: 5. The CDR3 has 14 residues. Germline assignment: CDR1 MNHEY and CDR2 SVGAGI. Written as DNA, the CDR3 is TGTGCCAGCAGTTACGCGGGACAGGGTTCTGGCTACACCTTC. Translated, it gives CASSYAGQGSGYTF.

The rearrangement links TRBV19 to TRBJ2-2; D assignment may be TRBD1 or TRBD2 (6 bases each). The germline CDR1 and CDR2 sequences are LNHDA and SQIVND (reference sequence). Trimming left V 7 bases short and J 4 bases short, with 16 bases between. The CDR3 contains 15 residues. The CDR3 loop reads CASNGRGEGTGELFF. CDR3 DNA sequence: TGTGCCAGTAACGGTAGGGGGGAAGGCACCGGGGAGCTGTTTTTT.

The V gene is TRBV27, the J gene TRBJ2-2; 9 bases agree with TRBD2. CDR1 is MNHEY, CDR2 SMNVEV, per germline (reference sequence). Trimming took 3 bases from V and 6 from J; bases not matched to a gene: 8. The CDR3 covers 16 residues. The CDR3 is CASSLSYSGRAGELFF. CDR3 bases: TGTGCCAGCAGTTTGAGTTATAGCGGGAGAGCCGGGGAGCTGTTTTTT.

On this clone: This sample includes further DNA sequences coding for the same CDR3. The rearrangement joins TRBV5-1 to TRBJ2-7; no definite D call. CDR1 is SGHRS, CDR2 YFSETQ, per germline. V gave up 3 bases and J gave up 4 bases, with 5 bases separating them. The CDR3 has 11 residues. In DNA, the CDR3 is TGCGCCAGCAGCTCCAGTTACGAGCAGTACTTC. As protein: CASSSSYEQYF.

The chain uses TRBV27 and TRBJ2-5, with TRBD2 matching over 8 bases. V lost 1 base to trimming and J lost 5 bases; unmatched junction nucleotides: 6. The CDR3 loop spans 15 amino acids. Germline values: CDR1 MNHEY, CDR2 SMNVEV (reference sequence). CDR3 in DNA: TGTGCCAGCAGTTTATTAGCGGGACTATTGGAGACCCAGTACTTC. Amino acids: CASSLLAGLLETQYF.

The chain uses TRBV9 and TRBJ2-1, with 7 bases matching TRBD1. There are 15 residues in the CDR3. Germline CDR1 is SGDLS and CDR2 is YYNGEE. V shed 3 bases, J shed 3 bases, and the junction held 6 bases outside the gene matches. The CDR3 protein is CASSATGVIYNEQFF. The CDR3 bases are TGTGCCAGCAGCGCCACAGGGGTTATCTACAATGAGCAGTTCTTC.

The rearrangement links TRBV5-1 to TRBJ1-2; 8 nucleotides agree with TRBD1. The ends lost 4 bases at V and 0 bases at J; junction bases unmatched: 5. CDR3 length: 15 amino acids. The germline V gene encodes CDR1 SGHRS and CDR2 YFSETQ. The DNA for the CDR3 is TGCGCCAGCAGCACGGGGGACAGGACTAACTATGGCTACACCTTC. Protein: CASSTGDRTNYGYTF.

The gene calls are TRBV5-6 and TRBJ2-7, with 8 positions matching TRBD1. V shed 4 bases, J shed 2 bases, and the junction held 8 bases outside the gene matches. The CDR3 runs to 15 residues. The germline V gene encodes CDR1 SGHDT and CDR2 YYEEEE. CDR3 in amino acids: CASSRDYRGAYEQYF. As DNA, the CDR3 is TGTGCCAGCAGCCGAGATTACAGGGGGGCCTACGAGCAGTACTTC.

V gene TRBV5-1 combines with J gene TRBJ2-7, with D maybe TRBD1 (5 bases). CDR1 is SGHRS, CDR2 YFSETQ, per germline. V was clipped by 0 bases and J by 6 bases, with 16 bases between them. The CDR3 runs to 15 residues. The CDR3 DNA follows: TGCGCCAGCAGCTTGGCGCAGGGAAGTGGTGCCGAGCAGTACTTC. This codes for CASSLAQGSGAEQYF.

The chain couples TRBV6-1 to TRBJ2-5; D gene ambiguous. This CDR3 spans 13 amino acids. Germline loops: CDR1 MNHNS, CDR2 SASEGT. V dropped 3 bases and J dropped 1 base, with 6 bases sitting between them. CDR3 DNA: TGTGCCAGCAGTGACCAAGTCCAAGAGACCCAGTACTTC. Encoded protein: CASSDQVQETQYF.